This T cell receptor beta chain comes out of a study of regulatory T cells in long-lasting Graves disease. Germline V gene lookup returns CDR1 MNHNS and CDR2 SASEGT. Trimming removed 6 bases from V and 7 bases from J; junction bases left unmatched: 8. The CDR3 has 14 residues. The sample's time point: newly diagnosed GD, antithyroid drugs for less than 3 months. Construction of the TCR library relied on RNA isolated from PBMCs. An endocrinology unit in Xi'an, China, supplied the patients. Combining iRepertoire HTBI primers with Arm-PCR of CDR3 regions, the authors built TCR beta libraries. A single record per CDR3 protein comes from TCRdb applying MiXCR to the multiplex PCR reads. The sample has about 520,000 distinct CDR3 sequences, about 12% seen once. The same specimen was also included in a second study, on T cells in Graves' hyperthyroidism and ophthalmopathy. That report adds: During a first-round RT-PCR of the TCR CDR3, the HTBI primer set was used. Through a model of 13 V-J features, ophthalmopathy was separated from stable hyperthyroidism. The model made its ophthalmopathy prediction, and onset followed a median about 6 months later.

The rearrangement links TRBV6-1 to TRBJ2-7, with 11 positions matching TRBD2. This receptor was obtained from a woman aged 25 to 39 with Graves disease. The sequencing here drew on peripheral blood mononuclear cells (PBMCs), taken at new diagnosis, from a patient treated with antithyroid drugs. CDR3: CASRTLAGGGEQYF. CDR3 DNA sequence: TGTGCCAGCAGGACCCTAGCGGGAGGAGGGGAGCAGTACTTC.